These T cell receptor beta chains were read from a single sample in a study of T cell responses to AZD1222 COVID-19 vaccine. The table came from immunoSEQ multiplex PCR; TCRdb's copy has only in-frame clones and leaves some out. The profile shows fewer than 150,000 clones, 86% of them singletons. Sequences were derived from peripheral blood, sampled 28 days after the second AZD1222 dose. Receptors originate from an adult who received the AZD1222 COVID-19 vaccine. The CDR3 runs from the conserved cysteine through the conserved F or W. Each record gives: D gene, V gene, J gene, clone size, CDR3 DNA, CDR3 protein. A D gene is named only where the DNA matches it firmly. Expanded clones get a size class; other rows say once, few or many, or leave the size out.

NA,TRBV29-1,TRBJ1-2,NA,TGCAGCGTTGATACGACAGTGGATGATGGGGGCTACACCTTC,CSVDTTVDDGGYTF
NA,TRBV27,TRBJ2-4,once,TGTGCCAGCAGCTTAAGTTGGGCCAAAAACATTCAGTACTTC,CASSLSWAKNIQYF
NA,TRBV28,TRBJ2-3,NA,TGTGCCAGCGAGGGTGTGGATACGCAGTATTTT,CASEGVDTQYF
NA,TRBV10-3,TRBJ1-3,NA,TGTGCCACCCAAGGAGGGGGAACTGGAAACACCATATATTTT,CATQGGGTGNTIYF
NA,TRBV7-2,TRBJ1-5,NA,TGTGCCAGCAGCTTCGGGGGTTTTCAGCCCCAGCATTTT,CASSFGGFQPQHF
NA,TRBV6-5,TRBJ1-2,once,TGTGCCAGCAGTCCCGGGGCAAACTATGGCTACACCTTC,CASSPGANYGYTF
NA,TRBV6-6,TRBJ2-4,NA,TGTGCCAGCACCCCTTACCCCCAAATAGCCAAAAACATTCAGTACTTC,CASTPYPQIAKNIQYF
NA,TRBV27,TRBJ2-2,NA,TGTGCCAGCAGGAGGGCGAACACCGGGGAGCTGTTTTTT,CASRRANTGELFF
TRBD1,TRBV5-4,TRBJ2-1,NA,TGTGCCAGCAGCTCGCTGACAGGGGGCAATGAGCAGTTCTTC,CASSSLTGGNEQFF
NA,TRBV2,TRBJ1-2,NA,TGTGCCAGCAGTAAAGAAAGACGAGATTATGGCTACACCTTC,CASSKERRDYGYTF
NA,TRBV18,TRBJ1-6,NA,TGTGCCAGCTCACTGCAGGGCTATAATTCACCCCTCCACTTT,CASSLQGYNSPLHF
TRBD1,TRBV4-2,TRBJ2-3,NA,TGTGCCAGCAGCCAAGGGACAGGGTCAGATACGCAGTATTTT,CASSQGTGSDTQYF
NA,TRBV28,TRBJ2-2,NA,TGTGCCAGCAGGTCCTCCCTGTGGCTTGCCGGGGAGCTGTTTTTT,CASRSSLWLAGELFF
NA,TRBV10-3,TRBJ2-4,NA,TGTGCCATCAGCCCGGACAGTACCTTAAACATTCAGTACTTC,CAISPDSTLNIQYF
NA,TRBV10-3,TRBJ1-3,NA,TGTGCCATCAGTGAGTCCAGGACAGCCGAACGAAACACCATATATTTT,CAISESRTAERNTIYF
NA,TRBV5-8,TRBJ2-4,NA,TGTGCCAGCAGCTTGGGAGACAGAAAAAACATTCAGTACTTC,CASSLGDRKNIQYF
NA,TRBV9,TRBJ1-1,once,TGTGCCAGCAGCGTAGTTCCAGAGCTGAACACTGAAGCTTTCTTT,CASSVVPELNTEAFF
NA,TRBV6-1,TRBJ1-3,NA,TGTGCCAGCAGTGAAGGGCCACTCAGCTCTGGAAACACCATATATTTT,CASSEGPLSSGNTIYF
NA,TRBV12-3/TRBV12-4,TRBJ1-6,NA,TGTGCCAGCAGTTATGGGGGTTCACCCCTCCACTTT,CASSYGGSPLHF
TRBD1,TRBV13,TRBJ1-2,few,TGTGCCAGCAGCTTGGGACAGGGTGATGGCTACACCTTC,CASSLGQGDGYTF